Below are 2 T cell receptor beta chains sequenced from a single sample in a study of cytomegalovirus exposure and HLA in healthy donors. The PCR had 60 Vbeta and 13 Jbeta primers. Some clones are missing from TCRdb's copy, which holds only in-frame ones; the method was immunoSEQ multiplex PCR. The sample has under 150,000 clones; 81% are singletons. The sequenced sample consisted of PBMCs. The receptors were gathered from a man aged 18-30 years in good health and CMV-seronegative.

This rearrangement joins TRBV7-9 to TRBJ1-2, with 8 bases lining up with TRBD1. V shed 5 bases and J 2 bases; nucleotides not matched to a gene: 10. The CDR3 consists of 16 residues. CDR1 and CDR2 (germline): SEHNR, FQNEAQ (reference sequence). The CDR3 here is CASSPGLRTGNYGYTF. Here the CDR3 DNA reads TGTGCCAGCAGCCCAGGTTTACGGACAGGGAACTATGGCTACACCTTC. The full variable domain, with the rest looked up from reference TRBV7-9 and TRBJ1-2, is DTGVSQNPRHKITKRGQNVTFRCDPISEHNRLYWYRQTLGQGPEFLTYFQNEAQLEKSRLLSDRFSAERPKGSFSTLEIQRTEQGDSAMYLCASSPGLRTGNYGYTFGSGTRLTVV.

The J gene is TRBJ2-1, the V gene TRBV5-4; TRBD2 matches 9 bases. Germline values: CDR1 SGHNT, CDR2 YYREEE (reference sequence). J lost 5 bases, V lost 3 bases, and 6 bases had no gene match. The CDR3 extends over 15 amino acids. Here the CDR3 reads CASSSLAGPNNEQFF. The DNA of the CDR3 is TGTGCCAGCAGCTCCCTAGCGGGACCTAACAATGAGCAGTTCTTC. The full variable domain, its missing parts supplied by reference TRBV5-4 and TRBJ2-1, is ETGVTQSPTHLIKTRGQQVTLRCSSQSGHNTVSWYQQALGQGPQFIFQYYREEENGRGNFPPRFSGLQFPNYSSELNVNALELDDSALYLCASSSLAGPNNEQFFGPGTRLTVL.